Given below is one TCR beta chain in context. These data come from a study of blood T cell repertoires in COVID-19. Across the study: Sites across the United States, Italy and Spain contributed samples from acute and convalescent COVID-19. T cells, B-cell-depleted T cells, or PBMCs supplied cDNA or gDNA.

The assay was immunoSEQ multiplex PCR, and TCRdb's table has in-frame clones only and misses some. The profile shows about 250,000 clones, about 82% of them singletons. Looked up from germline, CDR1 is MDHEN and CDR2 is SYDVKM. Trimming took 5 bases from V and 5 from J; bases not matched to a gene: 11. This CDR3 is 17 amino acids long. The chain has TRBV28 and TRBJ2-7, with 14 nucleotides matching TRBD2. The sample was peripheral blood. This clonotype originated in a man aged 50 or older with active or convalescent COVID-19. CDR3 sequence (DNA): TGTGCCAGCAGTCGACTAGCGGGAGGGTTAGGAGTTGACGAGCAGTACTTC. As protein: CASSRLAGGLGVDEQYF.